The text below deals with one T cell receptor beta chain. Its target is unknown. This specimen belongs to a study of OX40 agonist ivuxolimab in advanced cancers. Study details: Mean age approximately 61 years, range 23 to 79; 82.7% male.

This CDR3 contains 15 residues. Per germline, CDR1 MNHEY and CDR2 SVGAGI. V lost 0 bases to trimming and J lost 3 bases, with 6 bases between them. The protocol was immunoSEQ multiplex PCR, while the TCRdb copy is restricted to in-frame clones and leaves out a portion. Of fewer than 15,000 clones listed, around 80% were seen once; the top ten hold about 35%. Findings and limits, study-wide: The specificity for antigen of the expanded peripheral T cells was not determined. Normalized T-cell clonal expansion was also low in a subset of nonresponders. Clonal expansion from baseline to week 6 occurred in both CD4+ and CD8+ T cells.

The sequenced sample was CD4+ or CD8+ T cells sorted from blood, obtained in a trial of the OX40 agonist ivuxolimab. The sequence came from an adult with an advanced solid tumor such as melanoma, head and neck, liver or kidney cancer. This sequence joins TRBV6-5 and TRBJ2-6, with no clear D. CDR3 amino acids: CASSYSGFGANVLTF. CDR3 DNA sequence: TGTGCCAGCAGTTACTCGGGGTTTGGGGCCAACGTCCTGACTTTC.